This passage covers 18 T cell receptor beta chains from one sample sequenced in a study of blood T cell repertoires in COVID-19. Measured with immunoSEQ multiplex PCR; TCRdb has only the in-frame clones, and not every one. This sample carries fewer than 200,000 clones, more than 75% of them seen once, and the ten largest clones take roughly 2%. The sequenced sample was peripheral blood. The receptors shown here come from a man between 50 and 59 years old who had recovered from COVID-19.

CDR3 amino acids: CASSATGSSTDTQYF. Here the CDR3 DNA reads TGTGCCAGCAGCGCCACAGGGTCTAGCACAGATACGCAGTATTTT. The chain combines TRBV7-3 with TRBJ2-3, with a possible D match to TRBD1 (6 bases). Germline values: CDR1 SGHTA, CDR2 FQGTGA. CDR3 length: 15 amino acids. Between the trimmed V and J ends, which lost 5 bases and 0 bases, there was a span of 12 bases. The full variable domain, its missing parts supplied by reference TRBV7-3 and TRBJ2-3, is GAGVSQTPSNKVTEKGKYVELRCDPISGHTALYWYRQSLGQGPEFLIYFQGTGAADDSGLPNDRFFAVRPEGSVSTLKIQRTERGDSAVYLCASSATGSSTDTQYFGPGTRLTVL.

CDR3 residues: CASSYSASGEERKTQYF. CDR3 bases: TGTGCCAGCAGTTACTCGGCTAGCGGGGAAGAAAGGAAGACCCAGTACTTC. The chain has TRBV6-2 or TRBV6-3 and TRBJ2-5; TRBD2 aligns across 9 bases. CDR1 and CDR2 (germline): MNHEY, SVGEGT. The CDR3 has 17 amino acids. With 0 bases clipped from V and 6 bases from J, the junction kept 11 bases outside the gene matches.

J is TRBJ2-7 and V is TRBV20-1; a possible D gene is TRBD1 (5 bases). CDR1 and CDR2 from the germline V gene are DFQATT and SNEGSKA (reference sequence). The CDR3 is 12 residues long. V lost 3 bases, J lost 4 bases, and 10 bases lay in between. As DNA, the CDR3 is TGCAGTGCTAGTGCTGACAGTTACGAGCAGTACTTC. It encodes CSASADSYEQYF.

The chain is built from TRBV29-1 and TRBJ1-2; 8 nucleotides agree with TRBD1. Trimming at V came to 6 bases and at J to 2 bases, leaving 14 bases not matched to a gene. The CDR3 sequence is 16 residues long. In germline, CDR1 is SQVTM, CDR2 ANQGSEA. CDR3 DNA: TGCAGCGTCCCCACCTTACGGGCAGGGGGCAACTATGGCTACACCTTC. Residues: CSVPTLRAGGNYGYTF.

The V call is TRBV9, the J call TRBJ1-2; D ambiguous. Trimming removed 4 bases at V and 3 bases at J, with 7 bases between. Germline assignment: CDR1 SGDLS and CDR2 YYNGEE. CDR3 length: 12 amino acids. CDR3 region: CASSPPDYGYTF. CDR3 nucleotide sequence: TGTGCCAGCAGCCCCCCCGACTATGGCTACACCTTC.

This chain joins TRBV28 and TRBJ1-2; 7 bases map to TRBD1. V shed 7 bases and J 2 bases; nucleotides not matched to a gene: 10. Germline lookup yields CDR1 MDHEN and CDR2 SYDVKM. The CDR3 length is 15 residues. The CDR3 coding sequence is TGTGCCAGCATCCCGCCGGGCAGGGGGAACTATGGCTACACCTTC. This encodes CASIPPGRGNYGYTF.

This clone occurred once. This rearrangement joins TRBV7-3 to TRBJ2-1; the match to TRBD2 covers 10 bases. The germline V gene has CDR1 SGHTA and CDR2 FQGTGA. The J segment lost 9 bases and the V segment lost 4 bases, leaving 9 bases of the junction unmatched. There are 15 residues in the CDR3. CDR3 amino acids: CASSYSLAGAGEQFF. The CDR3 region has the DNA TGTGCCAGCAGCTATAGCCTAGCGGGAGCAGGTGAGCAGTTCTTC.

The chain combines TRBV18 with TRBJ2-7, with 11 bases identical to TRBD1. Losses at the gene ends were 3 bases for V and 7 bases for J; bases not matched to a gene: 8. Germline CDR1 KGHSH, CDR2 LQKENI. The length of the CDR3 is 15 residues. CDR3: CASSPRDGTGGEQYF. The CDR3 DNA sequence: TGTGCCAGCTCACCCCGTGACGGGACAGGGGGGGAGCAGTACTTC.

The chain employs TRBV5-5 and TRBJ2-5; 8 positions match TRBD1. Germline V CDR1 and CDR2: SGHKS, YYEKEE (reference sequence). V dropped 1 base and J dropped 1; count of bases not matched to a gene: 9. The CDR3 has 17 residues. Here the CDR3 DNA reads TGTGCCAGCAGCTTGAACTCCAGGGGGCTCCCCCAAGAGACCCAGTACTTC. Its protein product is CASSLNSRGLPQETQYF.

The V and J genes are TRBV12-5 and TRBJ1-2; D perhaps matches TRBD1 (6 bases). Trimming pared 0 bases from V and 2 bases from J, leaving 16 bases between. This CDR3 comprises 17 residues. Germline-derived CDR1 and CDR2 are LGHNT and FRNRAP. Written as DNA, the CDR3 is TGTGCTAGTGGTTTGGTACGTACACAGGGTAGGAACTATGGCTACACCTTC. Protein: CASGLVRTQGRNYGYTF.

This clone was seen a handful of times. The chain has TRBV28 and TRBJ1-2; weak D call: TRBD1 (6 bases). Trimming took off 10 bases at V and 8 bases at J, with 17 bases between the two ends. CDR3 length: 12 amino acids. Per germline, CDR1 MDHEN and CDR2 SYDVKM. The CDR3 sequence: CAILQGQRGYTF. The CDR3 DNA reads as TGTGCCATCTTACAGGGTCAAAGGGGCTACACCTTC.

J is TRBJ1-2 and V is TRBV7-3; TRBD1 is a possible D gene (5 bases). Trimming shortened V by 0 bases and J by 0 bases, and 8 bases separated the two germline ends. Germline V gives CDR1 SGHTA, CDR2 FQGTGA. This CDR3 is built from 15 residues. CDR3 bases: TGTGCCAGCAGCTTAACGGGGGGATCTAACTATGGCTACACCTTC. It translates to CASSLTGGSNYGYTF.

In DNA form, the CDR3 reads TGTGCCAGCAGTTCCGCGGGTATAAGAGGCGGGGGATGGCCCCAGCATTTT. This sequence encodes CASSSAGIRGGGWPQHF. This rearrangement joins TRBV6-2 or TRBV6-3 to TRBJ1-5; a possible D gene is TRBD1 (5 bases). In germline, CDR1 is MNHEY, CDR2 SVGEGT. There are 17 residues in the CDR3. V lost 4 bases and J 9 bases, leaving 25 bases between the germline ends.

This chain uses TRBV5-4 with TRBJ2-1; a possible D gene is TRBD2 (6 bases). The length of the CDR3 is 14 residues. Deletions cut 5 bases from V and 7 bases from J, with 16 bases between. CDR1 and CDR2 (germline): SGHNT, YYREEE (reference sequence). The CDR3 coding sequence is TGTGCCAGCAGGGATGGGACGGGGGTGAATGAGCAGTTCTTC. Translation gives CASRDGTGVNEQFF.

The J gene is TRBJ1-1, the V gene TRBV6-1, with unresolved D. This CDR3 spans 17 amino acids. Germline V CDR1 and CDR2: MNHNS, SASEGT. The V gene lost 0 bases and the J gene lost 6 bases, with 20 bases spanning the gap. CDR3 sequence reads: CASSEATLLRRKAEAFF. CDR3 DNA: TGTGCCAGCAGTGAAGCGACCCTCCTTCGCAGGAAAGCTGAAGCTTTCTTT.

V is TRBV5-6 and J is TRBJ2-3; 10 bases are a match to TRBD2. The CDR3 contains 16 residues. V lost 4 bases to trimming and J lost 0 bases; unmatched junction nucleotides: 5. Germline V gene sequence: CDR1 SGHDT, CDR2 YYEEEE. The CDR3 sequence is CASSRTSGDSTDTQYF. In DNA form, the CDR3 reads TGTGCCAGCAGCCGTACTAGCGGGGATAGCACAGATACGCAGTATTTT.

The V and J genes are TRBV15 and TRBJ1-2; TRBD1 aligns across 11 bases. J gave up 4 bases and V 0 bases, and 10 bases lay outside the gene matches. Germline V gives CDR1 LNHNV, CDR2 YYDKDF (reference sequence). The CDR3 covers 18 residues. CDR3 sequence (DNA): TGTGCCACCAGCAGAGACCTACCCGGGACAGGGGGAGGCTATGGCTACACCTTC. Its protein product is CATSRDLPGTGGGYGYTF.

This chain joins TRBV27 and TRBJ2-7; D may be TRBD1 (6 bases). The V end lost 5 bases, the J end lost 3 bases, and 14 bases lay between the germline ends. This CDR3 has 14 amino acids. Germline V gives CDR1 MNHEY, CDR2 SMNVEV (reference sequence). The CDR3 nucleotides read TGTGCCAGCAGTGACACAGGGTTGGGCTACGAGCAGTACTTC. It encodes CASSDTGLGYEQYF.